Listed here is a single T cell receptor beta chain. This sample stems from a study of blood T cell repertoires in COVID-19. The table came from immunoSEQ multiplex PCR; TCRdb's copy has only in-frame clones and leaves some out. Seen here are some 250,000 clones, approximately 82% observed once, and the top ten hold approximately 1.8%. CDR1 is SEHNR and CDR2 is FQNEAQ in the germline V gene (reference sequence). This CDR3 contains 13 residues. V was clipped by 5 bases and J by 7 bases, with 9 bases between them. The receptor was derived from a man aged 25-45 years who had recovered from COVID-19. The specimen sequenced was peripheral blood. V gene TRBV7-9 combines with J gene TRBJ1-6, with D unclear. CDR3 region: CASSRYGNSPLHF. CDR3 DNA sequence: TGTGCCAGCAGCCGGTACGGGAATTCACCCCTCCACTTT.